The rows below give T cell receptor beta chains drawn from one sample of a study of T cell responses to AZD1222 COVID-19 vaccine. The protocol was immunoSEQ multiplex PCR, while the TCRdb copy is restricted to in-frame clones and leaves out a portion. The repertoire holds 66,000 or so clones, with 79% as singletons. The sample here was peripheral blood, taken on day 0 of MenACWY control vaccination. These TCRs come from an adult in good health. CDR3s include the opening cysteine and the closing phenylalanine or tryptophan. The D gene is left open where the match is weak. The size of a clone is reported for some rows only, either as once, few or many, or as a class for expanded clones.

D,V,size,J,DNA,CDR3
NA,TRBV5-1,NA,TRBJ1-1,TGCGCCAGCCAGCTTTCCCCTGGGACTGAAGCTTTCTTT,CASQLSPGTEAFF
NA,TRBV6-2/TRBV6-3,NA,TRBJ2-5,TGTGCCAGCAGTTCCGGTTCGGAGACCCAGTACTTC,CASSSGSETQYF
TRBD1,TRBV5-1,NA,TRBJ1-1,TGCGCCAGCAGCCCCGGGACAGCGAACACTGAAGCTTTCTTT,CASSPGTANTEAFF
TRBD2,TRBV28,NA,TRBJ2-7,TGTGCCAGCAGTCCCGGACTAGCGGGATTGTTATACGAGCAGTACTTC,CASSPGLAGLLYEQYF
NA,TRBV5-1,once,TRBJ1-4,TGCGCCAGCAGCTTAGGCGGTAATGAAAAACTGTTTTTT,CASSLGGNEKLFF
NA,TRBV12-1,NA,TRBJ2-7,TGTGCCAGCAGCTCCCTTCCTAGCGGCTCCTACGAGCAGTACTTC,CASSSLPSGSYEQYF
NA,TRBV19,NA,TRBJ2-7,TGTGCCAGTAGTCCTGGGGGGCCCTACGAGCAGTACTTC,CASSPGGPYEQYF
TRBD2,TRBV7-9,NA,TRBJ2-7,TGTGCCAGCAGCTTAGTGGCTAGCGGGAGAGGAAGGTCCTACGAGCAGTACTTC,CASSLVASGRGRSYEQYF
TRBD2,TRBV7-2,NA,TRBJ2-2,TGTGCCAGCAGCTCCCAGTCTAGCGGGAGAAGTTCAGGGGAGCTGTTTTTT,CASSSQSSGRSSGELFF
NA,TRBV19,NA,TRBJ2-7,TGTGCCAGTAGTATGGCCCCATCGACCGAGCAGTACTTC,CASSMAPSTEQYF
NA,TRBV6-5,NA,TRBJ2-1,TGTGCCAGCAGTTCGCAGGGAAATGAGCAGTTCTTC,CASSSQGNEQFF
NA,TRBV4-3,few,TRBJ1-2,TGCGCCAGCAGCCAAGTCGACGGCCCCTATGGCTACACCTTC,CASSQVDGPYGYTF
NA,TRBV20-1,NA,TRBJ2-7,TGCAGTGCTAGTAAGAGCTCCTACGAGCAGTACTTC,CSASKSSYEQYF
NA,TRBV5-4,NA,TRBJ1-2,TGTGCCAGCAGCACCCGGGGCCGGGGGAGTTATGGCTACACCTTC,CASSTRGRGSYGYTF
NA,TRBV6-2/TRBV6-3,NA,TRBJ2-5,TGTGCCAGCAGTCCCTTCTCAAGCCAAGAGACCCAGTACTTC,CASSPFSSQETQYF
NA,TRBV9,NA,TRBJ1-1,TGTGCCAGCAGCGCGGGCCTCATGAACACTGAAGCTTTCTTT,CASSAGLMNTEAFF
NA,TRBV7-9,NA,TRBJ2-3,TGTGCCAGCAGCTGGGATGCCCAACCCCCCACAGATACGCAGTATTTT,CASSWDAQPPTDTQYF
TRBD2,TRBV2,NA,TRBJ2-1,TGTGCCAGCTCTGGACTAGCGGGCCCCAATGAGCAGTTCTTC,CASSGLAGPNEQFF
NA,TRBV6-1,NA,TRBJ1-1,TGTGCCAGCAGTGAAGAGTCAGGGTCAGATACTGAAGCTTTCTTT,CASSEESGSDTEAFF
TRBD1,TRBV2,few,TRBJ2-7,TGTGCCAGCAGCGGACAGGGTCCCTCCTACGAGCAGTACTTC,CASSGQGPSYEQYF
NA,TRBV9,NA,TRBJ1-6,TGTGCCAGCAGCCCGGGCCTTATGGGGAATTCACCCCTCCACTTT,CASSPGLMGNSPLHF
NA,TRBV19,NA,TRBJ2-2,TGTGCCAGTAGTATAGGAACCGGGGAGCTGTTTTTT,CASSIGTGELFF